This entry features one T cell receptor (beta chain) sequence. What it recognizes is unknown. The data are from a study of Ad26.COV2.S vaccination and SARS-CoV-2 variants. For the study at large: Donor got 5x10^10 or 1x10^11 viral particles of Ad26.COV2.S. Regarding the study as a whole: Spike-specific TCR breadth was greater after Ad26.COV2.S than placebo.

Looked up from germline, CDR1 is LGHNA and CDR2 is YNFKEQ. There are 16 residues in the CDR3. The trim removed 1 base at V and 7 bases at J, leaving 9 bases unmatched. Treatment here: over 15 received Ad26.COV2.S at low or high dose, single or two shots; about five received placebo; per-sample allocation not given. Specimens were obtained on day 63 following the first vaccine or placebo injection. Using immunoSEQ multiplex PCR, the repertoire was profiled, and TCRdb retains in-frame clones only, with some absent. In the table there are 300,000 to 400,000 clones, about 89% of which are singletons. The sample consisted of peripheral blood, taken in a trial of Ad26.COV2.S vaccine versus placebo. The source is a person between 18 and 65 years old who received the Ad26.COV2.S COVID-19 vaccine or a placebo. V gene TRBV4-2 combines with J gene TRBJ1-5; 8 nucleotides agree with TRBD1. The CDR3: CASSQGRTGSDQPQHF. The CDR3 DNA reads TGTGCCAGCAGCCAAGGGAGGACAGGGTCAGACCAGCCCCAGCATTTT.